This T cell receptor beta chain was observed in a study of T cell responses to AZD1222 COVID-19 vaccine. Regarding the study as a whole: Possibly, clonal diversity was underestimated; donors were largely white British and included more females. Spike-specific TCR breadth and depth both grew after two AZD1222 doses. The span of vaccine-associated CD4 TCRs extended across spike, with dominance at 160-218 and 743-854. Reportedly, close to half of spike-specific TCRs are directed against unmutated variant regions.

CDR3 size: 11 residues. Germline CDR1 SGDLS, CDR2 YYNGEE. V was shortened by 3 bases and J by 4 bases, with 2 bases between the two germline ends. A remark on this clone: Antigen specificity is unknown.

Clones were sequenced by immunoSEQ multiplex PCR, and TCRdb holds only the in-frame ones, with some missing. The data contain 130,000 or so clones, 75% to 90% of them singletons. The chain recombines TRBV9 with TRBJ2-1, with no clear D. This TCR came from an adult in good health. The sample here was peripheral blood, taken on day 0 of MenACWY control vaccination. The DNA of the CDR3 is TGTGCCAGCAGCGAGTACAATGAGCAGTTCTTC. Its protein product is CASSEYNEQFF.